These 5 T cell receptor beta chains originate from one sample sequenced in a study of technical replicates of blood from a few donors. Data came from immunoSEQ multiplex PCR; TCRdb stores just in-frame clones and leaves some out. Altogether some 74,000 clones are present, roughly 92% being singletons, with the ten largest covering approximately 0.39%. The sample comprised T cells isolated from PBMCs. Receptor source: a human donor in good health.

The chain joins TRBV6-6 to TRBJ2-7, with D perhaps matching TRBD1 (6 bases). This CDR3 is 14 amino acids long. Germline values: CDR1 MNHNY, CDR2 SVGAGI (reference sequence). Deletions cut 5 bases from V and 3 bases from J, with 14 bases between. For the CDR3, the DNA is TGTGCCAGCAGTCCCTCTGGACAGAGCTACGAGCAGTACTTC. Amino acids: CASSPSGQSYEQYF.

This clone has just a few counts. The chain links TRBV14 to TRBJ2-2; D might be TRBD2 (5 bases). V gave up 9 bases and J gave up 6 bases, with 11 bases separating them. CDR1 is SGHDN and CDR2 is FVKESK in the germline V gene. The CDR3 totals 12 residues. The CDR3 reads CASREYPGELFF. CDR3 DNA: TGTGCCAGTAGGGAGTATCCCGGGGAGCTGTTTTTT.

The chain uses TRBV4-3 and TRBJ2-7; 8 bases match TRBD2. CDR1 and CDR2 from the germline V gene are LGHNA and YSLEER. This CDR3 region has 15 residues. V was clipped by 2 bases and J by 0 bases; unmatched bases: 3. In nucleotides, the CDR3 is TGCGCCAGCAGCCAACACACTAGCGGCTCCTACGAGCAGTACTTC. It translates to CASSQHTSGSYEQYF.

This clone was recorded a few times. The genes are TRBV2 and TRBJ1-1; D ambiguous. The CDR3 consists of 10 residues. Trimming stripped 7 bases from V and 7 bases from J, with 7 bases between. Germline values: CDR1 SNHLY, CDR2 FYNNEI. CDR3 sequence reads: CASTTGEAFF. As DNA, the CDR3 is TGTGCCAGCACTACGGGTGAAGCTTTCTTT.

The chain joins TRBV7-9 to TRBJ2-1, with 11 bases that match TRBD2. Germline values: CDR1 SEHNR, CDR2 FQNEAQ (reference sequence). After removal of 2 bases from V and 6 bases from J, the junction contained 3 bases not matched to a gene. The CDR3 has 15 amino acids. The CDR3 DNA follows: TGTGCCAGCAGCTTAATAGCGGGAGGGTTCAATGAGCAGTTCTTC. Translated, it gives CASSLIAGGFNEQFF. The full variable domain, with the rest looked up from reference TRBV7-9 and TRBJ2-1, is DTGVSQNPRHKITKRGQNVTFRCDPISEHNRLYWYRQTLGQGPEFLTYFQNEAQLEKSRLLSDRFSAERPKGSFSTLEIQRTEQGDSAMYLCASSLIAGGFNEQFFGPGTRLTVL.